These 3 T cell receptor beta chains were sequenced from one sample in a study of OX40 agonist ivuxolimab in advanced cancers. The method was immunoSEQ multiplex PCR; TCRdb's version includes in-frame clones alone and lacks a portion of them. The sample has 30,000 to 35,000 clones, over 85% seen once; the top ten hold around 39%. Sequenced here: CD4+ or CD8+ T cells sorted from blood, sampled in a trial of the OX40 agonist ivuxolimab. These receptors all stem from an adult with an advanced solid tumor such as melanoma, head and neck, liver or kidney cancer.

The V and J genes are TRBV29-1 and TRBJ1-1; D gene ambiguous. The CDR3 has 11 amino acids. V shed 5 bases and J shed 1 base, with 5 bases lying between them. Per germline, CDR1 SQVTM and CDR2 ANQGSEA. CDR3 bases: TGCAGCGTTACAGCGAACACTGAAGCTTTCTTT. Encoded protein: CSVTANTEAFF.

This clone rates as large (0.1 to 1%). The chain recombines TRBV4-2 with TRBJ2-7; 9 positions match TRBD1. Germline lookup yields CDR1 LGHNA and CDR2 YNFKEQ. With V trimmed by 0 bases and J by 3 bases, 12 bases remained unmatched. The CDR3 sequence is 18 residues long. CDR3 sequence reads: CASSQDILPGQGNYEQYF. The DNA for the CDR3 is TGTGCCAGCAGCCAAGACATCCTCCCGGGACAGGGTAACTACGAGCAGTACTTC.

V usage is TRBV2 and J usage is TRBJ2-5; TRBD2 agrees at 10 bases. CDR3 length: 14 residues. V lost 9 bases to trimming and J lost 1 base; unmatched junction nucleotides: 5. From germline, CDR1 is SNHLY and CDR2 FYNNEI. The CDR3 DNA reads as TGTGCCAGTCGGCGGACTAGCGGCCAAGAGACCCAGTACTTC. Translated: CASRRTSGQETQYF.